These T cell receptor beta chains were read from a single sample in a study of cytomegalovirus exposure and HLA in healthy donors. The repertoire was sequenced with immunoSEQ multiplex PCR; TCRdb's copy has only in-frame clones and lacks some. The sample consists of 150,000 to 200,000 clones, under 80% of them appearing once. The source material was PBMCs. The receptors were gathered from a female donor in good health and CMV-seronegative. CDR3s include the opening cysteine and the closing phenylalanine or tryptophan. Fields, in order: CDR3 protein, V gene, CDR3 length, J gene.

CDR3: CASSSLAEGIQETQYF
V: TRBV6-5
length: 16
J: TRBJ2-5

CDR3: CASRPGQGTGEENIQYF
V: TRBV25-1
length: 17
J: TRBJ2-4

CDR3: CASSLPAFYGYTF
V: TRBV18
length: 13
J: TRBJ1-2

CDR3: CASGFTGEETQYF
V: TRBV11-2
length: 13
J: TRBJ2-5

CDR3: CAWSSFSGNTIYF
V: TRBV30
length: 13
J: TRBJ1-3

CDR3: CASSFPDRSNEKLFF
V: TRBV28
length: 15
J: TRBJ1-4

CDR3: CASSIRDSPLHF
V: TRBV19
length: 12
J: TRBJ1-6

CDR3: CASSLDQLAGNTGELFF
V: TRBV11-2
length: 17
J: TRBJ2-2

CDR3: CASSLGEQGGEAFF
V: TRBV11-3
length: 14
J: TRBJ1-1

CDR3: CASSIEGQNTEAFF
V: TRBV19
length: 14
J: TRBJ1-1

CDR3: CASSLKLRTNTGELFF
V: TRBV5-1
length: 16
J: TRBJ2-2

CDR3: CASSSRGREGTQYF
V: TRBV5-1
length: 14
J: TRBJ2-5

CDR3: CASSPAGGSNEAFF
V: TRBV27
length: 14
J: TRBJ1-1

CDR3: CASSYLAGGLSTGELFF
V: TRBV5-1
length: 17
J: TRBJ2-2

CDR3: CASSLTLPTGTGVQPQHF
V: TRBV4-3
length: 18
J: TRBJ1-5

CDR3: CAWSFARGGLLDEQFF
V: TRBV30
length: 16
J: TRBJ2-1

CDR3: CASGGGGGETQYF
V: TRBV19
length: 13
J: TRBJ2-5

CDR3: CAASGGQPDTQYF
V: TRBV2
length: 13
J: TRBJ2-3

CDR3: CASSPAAGEQFF
V: TRBV7-9
length: 12
J: TRBJ2-1

CDR3: CASSFGGTDNQPQHF
V: TRBV5-6
length: 15
J: TRBJ1-5

CDR3: CASSRPGQGFYGYTF
V: TRBV28
length: 15
J: TRBJ1-2

CDR3: CASSLAGPPGTEAFF
V: TRBV5-1
length: 15
J: TRBJ1-1

CDR3: CASSYSGTGAAPLHF
V: TRBV6-5
length: 15
J: TRBJ1-6

CDR3: CASSYDTDSGNTIYF
V: TRBV6-6
length: 15
J: TRBJ1-3

CDR3: CASSASGGASNYGYTF
V: TRBV5-1
length: 16
J: TRBJ1-2

CDR3: CASSATGLVYNEQFF
V: TRBV19
length: 15
J: TRBJ2-1

CDR3: CASSLSLNNEQFF
V: TRBV7-2
length: 13
J: TRBJ2-1

CDR3: CASRLTGQKNTEAFF
V: TRBV28
length: 15
J: TRBJ1-1

CDR3: CASSTSGHEQFF
V: TRBV6-1
length: 12
J: TRBJ2-1

CDR3: CASSFRETQYF
V: TRBV6-5
length: 11
J: TRBJ2-5

CDR3: CASSTGLAIYEQYF
V: TRBV18
length: 14
J: TRBJ2-7

CDR3: CASSPRTGLNTEAFF
V: TRBV9
length: 15
J: TRBJ1-1

CDR3: CASSIGTTTWRYF
V: TRBV7-2
length: 13
J: TRBJ2-7

CDR3: CASSPERVLLNEKLFF
V: TRBV28
length: 16
J: TRBJ1-4

CDR3: CASSIELAGTSSYNEQFF
V: TRBV19
length: 18
J: TRBJ2-1

CDR3: CASSGASVGNQPQHF
V: TRBV2
length: 15
J: TRBJ1-5

CDR3: CASKMGSGSNNEQFF
V: TRBV5-1
length: 15
J: TRBJ2-1

CDR3: CASSLMASNYGYTF
V: TRBV5-5
length: 14
J: TRBJ1-2

CDR3: CASSQGQGGEKLFF
V: TRBV4-2
length: 14
J: TRBJ1-4

CDR3: CASSVESGTGFEAFF
V: TRBV6-4
length: 15
J: TRBJ1-1

CDR3: CASTPDRAYGYTF
V: TRBV6-6
length: 13
J: TRBJ1-2